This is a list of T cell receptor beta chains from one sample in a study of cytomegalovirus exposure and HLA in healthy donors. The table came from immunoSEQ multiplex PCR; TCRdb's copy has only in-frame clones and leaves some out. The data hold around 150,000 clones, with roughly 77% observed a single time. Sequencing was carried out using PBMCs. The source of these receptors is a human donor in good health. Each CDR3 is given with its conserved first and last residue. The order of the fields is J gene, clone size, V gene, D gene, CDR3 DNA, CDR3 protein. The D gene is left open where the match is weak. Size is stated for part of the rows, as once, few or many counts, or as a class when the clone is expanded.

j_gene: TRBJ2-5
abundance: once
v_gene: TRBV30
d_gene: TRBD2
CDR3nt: TGTGCCTGGTCCGCGGGGGGGTCTGGGGGGACCCAGTACTTC
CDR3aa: CAWSAGGSGGTQYF

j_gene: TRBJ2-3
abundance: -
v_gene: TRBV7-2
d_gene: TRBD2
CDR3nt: TGTGCCAGCAGCTTAGAAAGTAAGCGGGACGGCACAGATACGCAGTATTTT
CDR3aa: CASSLESKRDGTDTQYF

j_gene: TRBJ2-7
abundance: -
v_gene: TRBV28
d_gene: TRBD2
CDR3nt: TGTGCCAGCAGTTACACTAGCGGGTTAAGCTCCTACGAGCAGTACTTC
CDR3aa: CASSYTSGLSSYEQYF

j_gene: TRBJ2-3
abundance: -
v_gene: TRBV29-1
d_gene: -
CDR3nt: TGCAGCCCCTTCCGGGGAGATACGCAGTATTTT
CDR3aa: CSPFRGDTQYF

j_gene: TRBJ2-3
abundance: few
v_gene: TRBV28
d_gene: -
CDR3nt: TGTGCCAGCAGCCCGCTTAGAGGGAATGGAGATACGCAGTATTTT
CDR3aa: CASSPLRGNGDTQYF

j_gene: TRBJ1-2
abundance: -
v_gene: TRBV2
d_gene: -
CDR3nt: TGTGCCAGCACTTCGAACGGGTACATTAGTGGCTACACCTTC
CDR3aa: CASTSNGYISGYTF

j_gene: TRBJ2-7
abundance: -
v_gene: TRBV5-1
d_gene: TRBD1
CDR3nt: TGCGCCAGCAATCCGGGACAGGTCTCCTACGAGCAGTACTTC
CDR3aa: CASNPGQVSYEQYF

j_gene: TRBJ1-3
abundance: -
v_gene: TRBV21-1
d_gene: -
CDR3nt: TGTGCCAGCAGCCCCGGAGGCAGGGGCTCTGGAAACACCATATATTTT
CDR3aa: CASSPGGRGSGNTIYF

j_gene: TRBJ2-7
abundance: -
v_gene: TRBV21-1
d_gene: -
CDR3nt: TGTGCCAGCCCCGGACAGGGTATCCCCTACGAGCAGTACTTC
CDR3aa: CASPGQGIPYEQYF

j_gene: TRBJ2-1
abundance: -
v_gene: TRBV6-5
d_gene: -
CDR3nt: TGTGCCAGCAGTTACTCCCAAAGACAGGCAAGGGGTGAGCAGTTCTTC
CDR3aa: CASSYSQRQARGEQFF

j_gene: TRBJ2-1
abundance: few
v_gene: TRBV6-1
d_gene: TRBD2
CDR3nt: TGTGCCAGCAGTGAAAGGGGCGCACCCCTAGCGGAAACATCCACTGAGCAGTTCTTC
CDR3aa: CASSERGAPLAETSTEQFF

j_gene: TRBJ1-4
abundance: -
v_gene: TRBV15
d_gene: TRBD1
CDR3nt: TGTGCCACCAGCAGAACGGACAGGCGTACTAATGAAAAACTGTTTTTT
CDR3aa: CATSRTDRRTNEKLFF

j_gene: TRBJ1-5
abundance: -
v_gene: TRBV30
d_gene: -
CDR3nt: TGTGCCTGGAGTGTAACAGTTAATCAGCCCCAGCATTTT
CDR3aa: CAWSVTVNQPQHF

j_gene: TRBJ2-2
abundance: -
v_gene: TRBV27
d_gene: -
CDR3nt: TGTGCCAGCAGTTCCGGACTTGATAGGGACACCGGGGAGCTGTTTTTT
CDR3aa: CASSSGLDRDTGELFF

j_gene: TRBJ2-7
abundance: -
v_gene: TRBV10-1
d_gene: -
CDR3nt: TGCGCCAGCAGTGTGGCTCCCCGCTCCTACGAGCAGTACTTC
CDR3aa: CASSVAPRSYEQYF

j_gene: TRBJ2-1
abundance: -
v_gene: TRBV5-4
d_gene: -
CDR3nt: TGTGCCAGCAGTCCGCCGGGACAAGGGTCATACAATGAGCAGTTCTTC
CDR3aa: CASSPPGQGSYNEQFF

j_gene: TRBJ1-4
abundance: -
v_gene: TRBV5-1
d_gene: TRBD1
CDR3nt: TGCGCCAGCAGCATTGGACAGGGGGCTACTAATGAAAAACTGTTTTTT
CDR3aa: CASSIGQGATNEKLFF

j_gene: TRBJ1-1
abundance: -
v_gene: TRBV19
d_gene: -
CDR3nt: TGTGCCAGTAGTATACGAGGCCAGTTGAACACTGAAGCTTTCTTT
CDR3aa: CASSIRGQLNTEAFF

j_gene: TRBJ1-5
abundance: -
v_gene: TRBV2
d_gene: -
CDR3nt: TGTGCCAGCAGTTCAGGGAACAATCAGCCCCAGCATTTT
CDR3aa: CASSSGNNQPQHF

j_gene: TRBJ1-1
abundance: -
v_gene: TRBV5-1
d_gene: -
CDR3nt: TGCGCCAGCAGCTTGGCCGCGGGACCCGACCTTGAAGCTTTCTTT
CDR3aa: CASSLAAGPDLEAFF

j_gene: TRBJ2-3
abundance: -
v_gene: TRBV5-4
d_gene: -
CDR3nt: TGTGCCAGCAGCAAAGGGGGGGCTCTTAGCACAGATACGCAGTATTTT
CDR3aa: CASSKGGALSTDTQYF

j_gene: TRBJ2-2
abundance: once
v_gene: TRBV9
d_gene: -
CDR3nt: TGTGCCAGCAGCGCTTGGGAGCTATCGACCGGGGAGCTGTTTTTT
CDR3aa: CASSAWELSTGELFF

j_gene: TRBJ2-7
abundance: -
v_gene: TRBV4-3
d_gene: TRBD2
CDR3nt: TGCGCCAGCAGCCAAGATTTTTGGGGGGGAAACGAGCAGTACTTC
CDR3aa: CASSQDFWGGNEQYF

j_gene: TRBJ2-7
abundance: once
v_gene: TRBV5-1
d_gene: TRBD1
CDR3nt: TGCGCCAGCAGCCCCCGGACAGGGTCATACGAGCAGTACTTC
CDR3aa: CASSPRTGSYEQYF

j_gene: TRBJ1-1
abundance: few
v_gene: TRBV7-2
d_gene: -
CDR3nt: TGTGCCAGCAGCTTATTCGGGTTCGACACTGAAGCTTTCTTT
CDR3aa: CASSLFGFDTEAFF

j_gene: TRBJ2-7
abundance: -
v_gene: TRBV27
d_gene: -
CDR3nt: TGTGCCACCGCCTGGAGCGGGTATGGGGCCACTATTTACGAGCAGTACTTC
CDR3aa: CATAWSGYGATIYEQYF

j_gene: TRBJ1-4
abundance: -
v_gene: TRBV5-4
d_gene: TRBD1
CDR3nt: TGTGCCAGCAGCTTAGGACAGGATAATGAAAAACTGTTTTTT
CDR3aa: CASSLGQDNEKLFF

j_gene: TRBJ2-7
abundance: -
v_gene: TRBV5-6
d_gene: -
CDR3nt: TGTGCCAGCAGCTCCAGACCGGGCTACGAGCAGTACTTC
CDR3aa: CASSSRPGYEQYF

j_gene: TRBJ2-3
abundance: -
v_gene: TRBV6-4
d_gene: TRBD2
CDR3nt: TGTGCCAGCAGAACTAGCGGGGGGGCCGTTACGCAGTATTTT
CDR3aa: CASRTSGGAVTQYF

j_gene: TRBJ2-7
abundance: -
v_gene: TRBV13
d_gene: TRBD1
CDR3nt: TGTGCCAGCAGCCCCCACAGGGGGCGTAATTACGAGCAGTACTTC
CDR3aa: CASSPHRGRNYEQYF

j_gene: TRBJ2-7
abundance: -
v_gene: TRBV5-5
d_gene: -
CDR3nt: TGTGCCAGCAGCTTGTTACCTGACGGGACCTACGAGCAGTACTTC
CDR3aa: CASSLLPDGTYEQYF

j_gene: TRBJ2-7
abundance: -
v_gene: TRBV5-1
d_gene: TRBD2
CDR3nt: TGCGCCAGCAGCCCAGGACTAGCGGGGGAGCAGTACTTC
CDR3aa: CASSPGLAGEQYF